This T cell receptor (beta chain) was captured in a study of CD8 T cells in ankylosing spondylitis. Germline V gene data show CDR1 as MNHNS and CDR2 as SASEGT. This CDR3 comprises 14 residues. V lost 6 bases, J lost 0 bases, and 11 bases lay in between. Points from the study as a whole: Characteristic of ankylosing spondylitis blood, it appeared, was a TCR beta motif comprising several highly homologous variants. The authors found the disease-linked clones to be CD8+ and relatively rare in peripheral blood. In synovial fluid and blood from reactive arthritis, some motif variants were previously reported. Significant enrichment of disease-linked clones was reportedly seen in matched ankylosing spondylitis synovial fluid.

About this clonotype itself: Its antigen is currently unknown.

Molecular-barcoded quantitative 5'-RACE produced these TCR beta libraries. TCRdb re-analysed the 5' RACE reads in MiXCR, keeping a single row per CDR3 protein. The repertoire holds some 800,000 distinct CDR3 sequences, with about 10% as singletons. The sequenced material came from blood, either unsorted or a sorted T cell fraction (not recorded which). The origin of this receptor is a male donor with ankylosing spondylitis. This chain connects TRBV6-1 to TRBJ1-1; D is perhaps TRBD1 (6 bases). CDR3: CASSRQVMNTEAFF. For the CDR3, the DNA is TGTGCCAGCAGCCGACAGGTGATGAACACTGAAGCTTTCTTT.